Listed below are T cell receptor beta chains from one sample, sequenced in a study of blood T cell repertoires in COVID-19. The method was immunoSEQ multiplex PCR; TCRdb's version includes in-frame clones alone and lacks a portion of them. The sample has tens of thousands of clones, over 75% seen once. Sample: peripheral blood. The receptors were gathered from a man aged 55 to 70 with acute or convalescent COVID-19. The CDR3 runs from the conserved cysteine through the conserved F or W. Each record gives: CDR3 protein, CDR3 DNA, J gene, CDR3 length, V gene, clone size, D gene. A D gene is named only where the DNA matches it firmly. Clone size is stated in some rows and not others, as once, few, many or a class when expanded.

CASGGGQGAHEQYF,TGTGCCAGCGGGGGGGGACAGGGGGCCCACGAGCAGTACTTC,TRBJ2-7,14,TRBV2,NA,TRBD1
CASSIASRGQETQYF,TGTGCCAGTAGTATAGCCAGCCGGGGTCAAGAGACCCAGTACTTC,TRBJ2-5,15,TRBV19,NA,NA
CASQGQGDSNEQFF,TGTGCCAGCCAGGGACAGGGGGATAGCAATGAGCAGTTCTTC,TRBJ2-1,14,TRBV18,NA,TRBD1
CASSPPSSGGDEQFF,TGTGCCAGCAGCCCTCCATCGTCCGGGGGTGATGAGCAGTTCTTC,TRBJ2-1,15,TRBV9,NA,NA
CASSLVILAGGPSSYEQYF,TGTGCCAGCAGCTTGGTTATACTAGCGGGAGGTCCTAGCTCCTACGAGCAGTACTTC,TRBJ2-7,19,TRBV5-5,NA,TRBD2
CASSPGTGGTEAFF,TGTGCCAGCAGTCCCGGGACAGGGGGGACTGAAGCTTTCTTT,TRBJ1-1,14,TRBV5-8,NA,TRBD1
CASSIGLATLTQYF,TGTGCCAGCAGCATAGGGTTAGCGACACTGACCCAGTACTTC,TRBJ2-5,14,TRBV6-5,NA,NA
CASSQARAGNEKLFF,TGCGCCAGCAGCCAAGCAAGAGCGGGGAATGAAAAACTGTTTTTT,TRBJ1-4,15,TRBV5-1,NA,NA
CASSLVGTAEKLFF,TGTGCCAGCAGCTTAGTAGGGACAGCAGAAAAACTGTTTTTT,TRBJ1-4,14,TRBV7-9,NA,TRBD1
CATSDFRRDLNTEAFF,TGTGCCACCAGTGATTTTCGGAGGGACCTGAACACTGAAGCTTTCTTT,TRBJ1-1,16,TRBV24-1,NA,NA
CASSEETGRNQPQHF,TGTGCCAGCAGTGAAGAAACAGGGCGGAATCAGCCCCAGCATTTT,TRBJ1-5,15,TRBV2,NA,NA
CAWRMRDRGYYGYTF,TGTGCCTGGAGAATGAGGGACAGGGGTTACTATGGCTACACCTTC,TRBJ1-2,15,TRBV30,NA,TRBD1
CASSQLGAAPHAQLTTEAFF,TGTGCCAGCTCACAATTGGGCGCCGCCCCCCACGCGCAATTAACCACTGAAGCTTTCTTT,TRBJ1-1,20,TRBV18,NA,NA
CASSLAGTGSYNEQFF,TGTGCCAGCAGCTTAGCGGGGACAGGCTCCTACAATGAGCAGTTCTTC,TRBJ2-1,16,TRBV7-2,few,TRBD1
CASSDRGTSTGELFF,TGTGCCAGCAGCGACAGGGGGACCTCCACCGGGGAGCTGTTTTTT,TRBJ2-2,15,TRBV3-1/TRBV3-2,NA,TRBD1
CASSQGQGVDTQYF,TGCGCCAGCAGCCAAGGACAGGGGGTTGATACGCAGTATTTT,TRBJ2-3,14,TRBV4-3,NA,TRBD1
CAISESRQGGEKLFF,TGTGCCATCAGTGAGTCCCGACAGGGAGGCGAAAAACTGTTTTTT,TRBJ1-4,15,TRBV10-3,NA,TRBD1
CAISESTGEGEAFF,TGTGCCATCAGTGAGTCGACAGGGGAGGGTGAAGCTTTCTTT,TRBJ1-1,14,TRBV10-3,few,TRBD1
CASSTSGFTGELFF,TGTGCCAGCTCAACTTCAGGGTTCACCGGGGAGCTGTTTTTT,TRBJ2-2,14,TRBV18,NA,NA
CASGLLGDTQYF,TGTGCTAGTGGCCTACTAGGAGATACGCAGTATTTT,TRBJ2-3,12,TRBV12-5,NA,NA